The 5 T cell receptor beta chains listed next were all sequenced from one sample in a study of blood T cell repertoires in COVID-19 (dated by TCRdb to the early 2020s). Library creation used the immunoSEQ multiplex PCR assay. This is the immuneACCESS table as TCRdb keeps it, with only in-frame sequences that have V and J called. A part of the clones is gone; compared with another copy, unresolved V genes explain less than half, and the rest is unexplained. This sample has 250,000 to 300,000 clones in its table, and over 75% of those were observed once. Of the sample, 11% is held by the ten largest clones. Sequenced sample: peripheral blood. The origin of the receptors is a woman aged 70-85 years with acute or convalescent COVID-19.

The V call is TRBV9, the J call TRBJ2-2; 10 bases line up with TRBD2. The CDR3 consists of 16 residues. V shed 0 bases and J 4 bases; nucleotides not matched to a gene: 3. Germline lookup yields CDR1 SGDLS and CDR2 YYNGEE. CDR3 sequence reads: CASSVASGGLTGELFF. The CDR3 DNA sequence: TGTGCCAGCAGCGTAGCTAGCGGGGGACTCACCGGGGAGCTGTTTTTT.

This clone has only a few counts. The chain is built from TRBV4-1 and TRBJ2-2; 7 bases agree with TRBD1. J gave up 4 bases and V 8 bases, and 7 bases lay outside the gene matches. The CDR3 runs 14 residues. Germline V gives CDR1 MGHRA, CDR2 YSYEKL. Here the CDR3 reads CASGIQGRTGELFF. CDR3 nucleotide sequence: TGCGCCAGCGGTATACAGGGGCGCACCGGGGAGCTGTTTTTT.

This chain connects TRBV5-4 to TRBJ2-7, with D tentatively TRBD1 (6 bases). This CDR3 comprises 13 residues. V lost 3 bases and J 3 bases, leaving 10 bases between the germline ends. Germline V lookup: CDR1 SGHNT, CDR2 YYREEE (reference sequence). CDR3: CASSYIRGYEQYF. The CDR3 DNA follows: TGTGCCAGCAGCTATATCAGGGGCTACGAGCAGTACTTC.

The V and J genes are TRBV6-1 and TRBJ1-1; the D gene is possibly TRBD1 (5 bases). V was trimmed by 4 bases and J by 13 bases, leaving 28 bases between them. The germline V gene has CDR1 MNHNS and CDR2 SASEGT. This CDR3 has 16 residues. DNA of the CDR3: TGTGCCAGCAGTGGGGGTCGATGGACACACGGATCCCAGGGTTTCTTT. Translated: CASSGGRWTHGSQGFF.

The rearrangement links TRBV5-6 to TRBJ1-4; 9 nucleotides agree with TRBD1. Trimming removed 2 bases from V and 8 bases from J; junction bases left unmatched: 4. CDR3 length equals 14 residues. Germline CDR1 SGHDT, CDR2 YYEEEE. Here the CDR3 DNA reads TGTGCCAGCAGCTTACAGGGGGCGCGAGAAAAACTGTTTTTT. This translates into CASSLQGAREKLFF.